This T cell receptor (beta chain) was sequenced for a study of response to subunit inactivated influenza vaccine. General study results and limits: Each seasonal influenza vaccination recruits few new T cells, the authors suggested.

CDR3 size: 13 residues. Germline V gene data show CDR1 as SGHAT and CDR2 as FQNNGV. V was shortened by 0 bases and J by 16 bases, with 16 bases between the two germline ends. TCRdb ran MiXCR on the RT-PCR reads and lists one entry per CDR3 protein. The repertoire consists of roughly 570,000 distinct CDR3 sequences, with about 14% occurring once and the leading ten covering around 10%. This clonotype came up many times. Its cognate antigen is unknown. The V and J genes are TRBV11-2 and TRBJ2-1; D possibly matches TRBD1 or TRBD2 (6 bases each). The material was PBMCs from blood, obtained roughly 13 days after vaccination. This TCR was recovered from a man in his fifties who received an inactivated influenza vaccine. CDR3: CASSLDRRGGGFF. In DNA form, the CDR3 reads TGTGCCAGCAGCTTAGATCGGCGCGGAGGGGGATTCTTC.